One and the same sample provided the 10 T cell receptor beta chains below, sequenced in a study of cytomegalovirus exposure and HLA in healthy donors (dated by TCRdb to about 2017). The protocol used for the library was the immunoSEQ multiplex PCR assay. A mixture of 60 forward primers for TCR Vbeta segments and 13 reverse primers for TCR Jbeta segments was used in the multiplex PCR. This is the immuneACCESS table as TCRdb keeps it, with only in-frame sequences that have V and J called. A part of the clones is gone; compared with another copy, unresolved V genes explain less than half, and the rest is unexplained. Across this sample there are fewer than 90,000 clones, with roughly 83% seen only once. Of the sample, roughly 14% falls within the top ten clones. Material for sequencing was PBMCs. These receptors came from a woman aged 40 to 49 in good health and CMV-seropositive.

J is TRBJ1-3 and V is TRBV6-5; 8 bases agree with TRBD1. Germline V CDR1 and CDR2: MNHEY, SVGAGI. V dropped 10 bases and J dropped 0; count of bases not matched to a gene: 8. This CDR3 is 15 amino acids long. The CDR3: CATSGTGSSGNTIYF. The CDR3 coding sequence is TGTGCCACCTCTGGGACAGGTAGCTCTGGAAACACCATATATTTT.

The chain employs TRBV2 and TRBJ2-6; maybe TRBD2 (5 bases). This CDR3 contains 18 residues. V lost 6 bases to trimming and J lost 0 bases, with 18 bases between them. The V gene's germline CDR1 is SNHLY and CDR2 FYNNEI. The CDR3 DNA sequence: TGTGCCAGCAGCCCCTTAGAGAGGGTCTACTCTGGGGCCAACGTCCTGACTTTC. Amino acids: CASSPLERVYSGANVLTF.

The chain links TRBV9 to TRBJ1-1; 8 positions agree with TRBD1. CDR1 and CDR2 from the germline V gene are SGDLS and YYNGEE. The CDR3 extends over 15 amino acids. Trimming at V came to 3 bases and at J to 0 bases, leaving 4 bases not matched to a gene. The CDR3 is CASSGPGGLNTEAFF. CDR3 coding DNA: TGTGCCAGCAGCGGACCAGGGGGCCTGAACACTGAAGCTTTCTTT.

In nucleotides, the CDR3 is TGTGCCAGCAGTGCACGGGACAGTGGATATCAGCCCCAGCATTTT. Translated, it gives CASSARDSGYQPQHF. The chain recombines TRBV6-1 with TRBJ1-5; 7 bases are shared with TRBD1. The germline V gene has CDR1 MNHNS and CDR2 SASEGT. The CDR3 has 15 amino acids. J was trimmed by 5 bases and V by 4 bases; bases with no gene match: 8.

The J gene is TRBJ2-1, the V gene TRBV6-4, with D possibly TRBD2 on 6 matching bases. V lost 0 bases, J lost 0 bases, and 6 bases lay in between. The CDR3 totals 15 residues. Germline CDR1 reads MRHNA; CDR2 reads SNTAGT. CDR3 DNA sequence: TGTGCCAGCAGTGACTCCGGGAGCTCCTACAATGAGCAGTTCTTC. It codes for CASSDSGSSYNEQFF.

This chain joins TRBV7-2 and TRBJ1-1; TRBD1 matches at 8 bases. J lost 11 bases, V lost 8 bases, and 7 bases had no gene match. Germline V gene data show CDR1 as SGHTA and CDR2 as FQGNSA. The CDR3 is 11 residues long. The CDR3 coding sequence is TGTGCCAGCGCCCAGGGGGCGGGGGCTTTCTTT. It is translated as CASAQGAGAFF.

This chain uses TRBV25-1 with TRBJ2-7, with TRBD1 as a possible D gene (6 bases). The ends were cut back, 6 bases at V and 7 bases at J, with 16 bases in the middle. Germline V gives CDR1 MGHDK, CDR2 SYGVNS. The CDR3 is 13 residues long. This CDR3 is CASRQGSNGEQYF. The CDR3 coding sequence is TGTGCCAGCAGACAGGGTTCAAATGGGGAGCAGTACTTC.

The chain recombines TRBV6-5 with TRBJ1-2, with 10 nucleotides matching TRBD1. The CDR3 covers 14 residues. V lost 4 bases and J lost 6; bases outside the gene matches: 5. CDR1 is MNHEY, CDR2 SVGAGI, per germline. This CDR3 is CASSFGQGVHGYTF. In nucleotides, the CDR3 is TGTGCCAGCAGTTTTGGACAGGGGGTACATGGCTACACCTTC.

DNA of the CDR3: TGTGCCAGCACCCCTACGAGAACGTCTCGGGCTTTCTTT. The encoded protein is CASTPTRTSRAFF. This chain links TRBV28 with TRBJ1-1; D remains unclear. Germline values: CDR1 MDHEN, CDR2 SYDVKM. Deletions cut 7 bases from V and 11 bases from J, with 20 bases between. The CDR3 runs to 13 residues.

Concerning this clone: Germline and junction disagree at one end, which may indicate a read error. This chain joins TRBV10-2 and TRBJ2-7, with D possibly TRBD1 on 6 matching bases. The germline gives CDR1 WSHSY, CDR2 SAAADI. CDR3 length: 13 residues. DNA of the CDR3: TGCGCCAGCCGTGGGGCAGGGGTGGTTATCTGGGACTTC. The encoded protein is CASRGAGVVIWDF.